The rows below give T cell receptor beta chains drawn from one sample of a study of OX40 agonist ivuxolimab in advanced cancers. Sequencing was performed with immunoSEQ multiplex PCR; in TCRdb, only in-frame clones are kept and a portion is missing. The table includes around 70,000 clones, over 75% detected once. The specimen comprised CD4+ or CD8+ T cells sorted from blood, sampled in a trial of the OX40 agonist ivuxolimab. The receptors stem from an adult with an advanced solid tumor such as melanoma, head and neck, liver or kidney cancer. Each CDR3 is given with its conserved first and last residue. A D gene is named only where the DNA matches it firmly. Only some rows state a clone size, as once, few, many or a class for expanded clones.

V gene	J gene	clone size	D gene	CDR3 DNA	CDR3 protein
TRBV11-3	TRBJ2-1	few	.	TGTGCCAGCAGCCCGATGGACAATGAGCAGTTCTTC	CASSPMDNEQFF
TRBV6-6	TRBJ1-1	.	TRBD1	TGTGCCAGCAGTGGAAGACAGGGGTCTTCTGAAGCTTTCTTT	CASSGRQGSSEAFF
TRBV28	TRBJ1-3	.	.	TGTGCCAGCAGGGTCTACTCTGGAAACACCATATATTTT	CASRVYSGNTIYF
TRBV29-1	TRBJ1-2	.	.	TGCAGCGTTGAAGATCCGTGGGGGCGATCAGGAGGCTACACCTTC	CSVEDPWGRSGGYTF
TRBV6-1	TRBJ1-6	once	.	TGTGCCAGCAGTGAACTGAGCTCCCAGATGGCCCTCCACTTT	CASSELSSQMALHF
TRBV19	TRBJ1-2	.	TRBD1	TGTCGCCCCTACAGGGGGAACTATGGCTACACCTTC	CRPYRGNYGYTF
TRBV7-7	TRBJ1-4	.	.	TGTGCCAGCAGCCAGGGCCTCTCGGGGACTAATGAAAAACTGTTTTTT	CASSQGLSGTNEKLFF
TRBV27	TRBJ1-4	.	.	TGTGCCAGCAGCGGGCGTTCGAAAGAAAAACTGTTTTTT	CASSGRSKEKLFF
TRBV2	TRBJ2-7	.	.	TGTGCCAGCGAGGGCAGGGGAAGCGAGCAGTACTTC	CASEGRGSEQYF
TRBV7-9	TRBJ1-1	.	.	TGTGCCAGCAGCCCGGAGAGGTTCCTGAACACTGAAGCTTTCTTT	CASSPERFLNTEAFF
TRBV9	TRBJ1-2	.	.	TGTGCCAGCAGCTCCCTGACAGGAGGAAGTCATGGCTACACCTTC	CASSSLTGGSHGYTF
TRBV5-4	TRBJ1-1	.	.	TGTGCCAGCAGCTTGGGCGGGGCAGGGCTGGGTGAAGCTTTCTTT	CASSLGGAGLGEAFF
TRBV19	TRBJ2-3	.	TRBD1	TGTGCCAGTAGTATTAGGGGGACAGGGCCAGATACGCAGTATTTT	CASSIRGTGPDTQYF
TRBV28	TRBJ1-2	once	.	TGTGCCAGCAGTTTAGGGGGACGCTATGGCTACACCTTC	CASSLGGRYGYTF
TRBV5-6	TRBJ1-5	.	TRBD1	TGTGCCAGCAGCCGCACAGGGGTTGAACAGCCCCAGCATTTT	CASSRTGVEQPQHF
TRBV7-9	TRBJ1-1	.	.	TGTGCCAGCAGCTTAGGTGGTTCTGAAGCTTTCTTT	CASSLGGSEAFF
TRBV7-2	TRBJ2-1	.	TRBD2	TGTGCCAGCAGCTTACTCAATCCACTAGCGGGAGACAATGAGCAGTTCTTC	CASSLLNPLAGDNEQFF
TRBV6-5	TRBJ1-1	.	TRBD1	TGTGCCAGCAGAAGGACAGGGACGAACACTGAAGCTTTCTTT	CASRRTGTNTEAFF
TRBV5-4	TRBJ1-3	once	.	TGTGCCAGCAGCTTGGGGGGCCTCTCTGGAAACACCATATATTTT	CASSLGGLSGNTIYF
TRBV25-1	TRBJ2-6	.	.	TGTGCCAGCAGTTATGACGTAACTGGACAAAGTCGGGCCAACGTCCTGACTTTC	CASSYDVTGQSRANVLTF
TRBV11-2	TRBJ1-1	.	.	TGTGCCAGCTTCCCTGGGTTGGGGCAGCGGTCGATGAACACTGAAGCTTTCTTT	CASFPGLGQRSMNTEAFF
TRBV5-1	TRBJ2-5	few	TRBD2	TGCGCCAGCAGAAAACTAGCGGGGCAAGAGACCCAGTACTTC	CASRKLAGQETQYF
TRBV14	TRBJ2-3	.	TRBD2	TGTGCCAGCAGCGCCAGTGGGGAGCGGGAGGGCCACCGCACAGATACGCAGTATTTT	CASSASGEREGHRTDTQYF
TRBV30	TRBJ1-6	.	.	TGTGCCTGGAGCCGACAGACATCCAATTCACCCCTCCACTTT	CAWSRQTSNSPLHF
TRBV6-1	TRBJ2-1	.	.	TGTGCCAGCAGGACAGGTGTCTCCTACAATGAGCAGTTCTTC	CASRTGVSYNEQFF
TRBV25-1	TRBJ1-2	once	TRBD1	TGTGCCAGCAGCATGCAGGGGGCAGCTAACTATGGCTACACCTTC	CASSMQGAANYGYTF
TRBV11-3	TRBJ2-7	.	.	TGTGCCAGCAGCACTACGGACAATTACGAGCAGTACTTC	CASSTTDNYEQYF
TRBV7-9	TRBJ2-3	.	.	TGTGCCAGCAGCTTAGACGGATATACGCAGTATTTT	CASSLDGYTQYF
TRBV5-4	TRBJ2-3	.	.	TGTGCCAGCAGCTCTGGACTTTTTTTATCCACAGATACGCAGTATTTT	CASSSGLFLSTDTQYF
TRBV6-6	TRBJ1-2	.	.	TGTGCCAGTGCCGTGGGGTTCAAGGATGGCTACACCTTC	CASAVGFKDGYTF
TRBV2	TRBJ1-6	.	.	TGTGCCAGCAGTGTGTTACGGAATAATTCACCCCTCCACTTT	CASSVLRNNSPLHF
TRBV7-9	TRBJ1-5	.	.	TGTGCCAGCAGCTTAGAAGATACGCAGCATTTT	CASSLEDTQHF
TRBV7-2	TRBJ1-1	few	TRBD1	TGTGCCAGCAGCGGGACAGCCTACACTGAAGCTTTCTTT	CASSGTAYTEAFF
TRBV5-1	TRBJ1-2	.	.	TGCGCCAGCAGGGATGGGGCAGGGGCCTATGGCTACACCTTC	CASRDGAGAYGYTF
TRBV7-9	TRBJ1-4	.	.	TGTGCCAGCAGCTTAGGACTCGAAAAACTGTTTTTT	CASSLGLEKLFF
TRBV18	TRBJ2-5	.	.	TGTGCCAGCTCACCAGAAGGGGGATTCCAAGAGACCCAGTACTTC	CASSPEGGFQETQYF
TRBV11-2	TRBJ2-7	.	TRBD1	TGTGCCAGCAGGTTCCAGGGGGCAGGAGAGCAGTACTTC	CASRFQGAGEQYF
TRBV10-2	TRBJ1-2	once	.	TGCGCCAGCAGTGAGTCGACCGGGAGTGGCTACACCTTC	CASSESTGSGYTF
TRBV18	TRBJ2-5	.	.	TGTGCCAGCGCCGAACAGGAGTACCAAGAGACCCAGTACTTC	CASAEQEYQETQYF
TRBV5-4	TRBJ2-7	.	TRBD2	TGTGCCAGCAGCTCCCGGACTAGACTAGCTGGGAGCTCCTACGAGCAGTACTTC	CASSSRTRLAGSSYEQYF
TRBV5-1	TRBJ2-5	once	TRBD2	TGCGCCAGCAGCTTTGCGGCTAGCGGGGGTGAGACCCAGTACTTC	CASSFAASGGETQYF
TRBV7-3	TRBJ2-3	.	.	TGTGCCAGCAGCCGAACTGGCACGGGCACAGATACGCAGTATTTT	CASSRTGTGTDTQYF
TRBV9	TRBJ2-1	.	TRBD2	TGTGCCAGCAGCCCAGGTAGCGGGAACACCTACAATGAGCAGTTCTTC	CASSPGSGNTYNEQFF
TRBV5-1	TRBJ1-2	.	TRBD1	TGCGCCAGCAGCAGGACAGGGGCTAACTATGGCTACACCTTC	CASSRTGANYGYTF
TRBV6-1	TRBJ1-2	.	.	TGTGCCAGCAGCCTCTATGGCTACACCTTC	CASSLYGYTF
TRBV13	TRBJ2-2	.	.	TGTGCCAGCACCTCCGGGACCGGGGAGCTGTTTTTT	CASTSGTGELFF
TRBV28	TRBJ2-7	once	TRBD1	TGTGCCAGCAGTGGACAGGGGCGCTACGAGCAGTACTTC	CASSGQGRYEQYF
TRBV5-4	TRBJ2-7	few	TRBD2	TGTGCCAGCAGCTGGGGCCCTAGCGGTAGCTCCTACGAGCAGTACTTC	CASSWGPSGSSYEQYF
TRBV5-8	TRBJ2-5	once	.	TGTGCCAGCAGCTTGGATGCAGGTCTAGAGACCCAGTACTTC	CASSLDAGLETQYF
TRBV5-6	TRBJ2-3	.	.	TGTGCCAGCAGCGAAGCGGGGACAGGTACAGATACGCAGTATTTT	CASSEAGTGTDTQYF
TRBV4-2	TRBJ1-3	.	TRBD1	TGTGCCAGCAGCCTAGGAGGACAGGGCCTATCTGGAAACACCATATATTTT	CASSLGGQGLSGNTIYF